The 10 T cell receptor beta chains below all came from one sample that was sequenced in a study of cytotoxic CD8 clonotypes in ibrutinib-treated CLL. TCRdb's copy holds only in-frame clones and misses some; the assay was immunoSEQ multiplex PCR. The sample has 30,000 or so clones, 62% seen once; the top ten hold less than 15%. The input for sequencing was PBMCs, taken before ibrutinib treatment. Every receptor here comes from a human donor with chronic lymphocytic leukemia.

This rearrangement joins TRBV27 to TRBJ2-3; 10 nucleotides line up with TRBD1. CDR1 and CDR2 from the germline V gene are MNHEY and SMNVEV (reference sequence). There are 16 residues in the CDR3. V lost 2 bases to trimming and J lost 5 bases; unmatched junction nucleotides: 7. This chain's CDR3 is CASSLNGTGARDTQYF. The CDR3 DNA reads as TGTGCCAGCAGTTTAAACGGGACAGGGGCCCGAGATACGCAGTATTTT.

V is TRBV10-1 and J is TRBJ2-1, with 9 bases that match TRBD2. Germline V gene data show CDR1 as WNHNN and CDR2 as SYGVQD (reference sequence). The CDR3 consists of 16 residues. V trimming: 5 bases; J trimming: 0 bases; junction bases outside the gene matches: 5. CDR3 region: CASSSGGLSSYNEQFF. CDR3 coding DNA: TGCGCCAGCAGTAGCGGGGGGCTTAGCTCCTACAATGAGCAGTTCTTC.

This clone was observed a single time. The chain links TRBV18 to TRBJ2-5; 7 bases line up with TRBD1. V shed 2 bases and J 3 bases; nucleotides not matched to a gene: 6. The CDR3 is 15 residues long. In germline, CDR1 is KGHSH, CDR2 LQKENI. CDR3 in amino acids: CASSPADRTEETQYF. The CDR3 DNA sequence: TGTGCCAGCTCACCAGCGGACAGGACAGAAGAGACCCAGTACTTC.

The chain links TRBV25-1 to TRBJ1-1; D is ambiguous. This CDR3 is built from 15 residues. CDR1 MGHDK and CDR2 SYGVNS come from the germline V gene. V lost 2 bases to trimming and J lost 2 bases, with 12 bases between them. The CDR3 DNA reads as TGTGCCAGCAGTGAACCTCGGACGGGAAACACTGAAGCTTTCTTT. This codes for CASSEPRTGNTEAFF.

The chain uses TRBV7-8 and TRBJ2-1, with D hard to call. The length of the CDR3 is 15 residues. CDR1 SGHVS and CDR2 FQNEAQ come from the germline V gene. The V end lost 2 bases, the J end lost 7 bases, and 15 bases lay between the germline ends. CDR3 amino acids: CASSLMGTLWNEQFF. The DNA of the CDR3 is TGTGCCAGCAGCTTAATGGGAACCCTATGGAATGAGCAGTTCTTC.

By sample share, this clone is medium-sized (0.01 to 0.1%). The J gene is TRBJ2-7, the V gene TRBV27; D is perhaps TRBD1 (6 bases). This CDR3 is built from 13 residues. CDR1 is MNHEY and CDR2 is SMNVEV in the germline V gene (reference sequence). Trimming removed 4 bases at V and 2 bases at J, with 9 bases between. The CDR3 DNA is TGTGCCAGCAGTTCCACAGGGCCCTACGAGCAGTACTTC. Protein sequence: CASSSTGPYEQYF.

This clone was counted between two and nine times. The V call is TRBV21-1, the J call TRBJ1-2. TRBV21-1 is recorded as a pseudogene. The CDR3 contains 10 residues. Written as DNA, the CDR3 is TGTGCCAGCGAAGGGAATGGCTACACCTTC. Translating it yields CASEGNGYTF.

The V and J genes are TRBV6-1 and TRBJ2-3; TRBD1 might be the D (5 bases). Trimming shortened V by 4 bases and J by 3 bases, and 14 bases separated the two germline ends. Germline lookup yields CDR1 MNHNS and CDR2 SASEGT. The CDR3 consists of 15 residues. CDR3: CASSVQVGSTDTQYF. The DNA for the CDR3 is TGTGCCAGCAGTGTACAGGTGGGGTCTACAGATACGCAGTATTTT.

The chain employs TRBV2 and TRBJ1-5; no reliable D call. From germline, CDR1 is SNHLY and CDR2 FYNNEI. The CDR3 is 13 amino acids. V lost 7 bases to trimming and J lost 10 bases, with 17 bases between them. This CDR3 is CASMGLVGEPQHF. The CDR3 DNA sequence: TGTGCCAGCATGGGCCTCGTGGGTGAACCCCAGCATTTT.

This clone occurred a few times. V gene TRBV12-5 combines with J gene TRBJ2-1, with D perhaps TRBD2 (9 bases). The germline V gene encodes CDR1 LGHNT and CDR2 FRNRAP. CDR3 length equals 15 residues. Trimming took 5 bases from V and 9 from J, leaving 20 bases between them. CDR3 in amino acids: CASGQGAGGPLEQFF. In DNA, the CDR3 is TGTGCTAGTGGTCAGGGGGCGGGAGGGCCGCTTGAGCAGTTCTTC.